Following are 20 T cell receptor beta chains from one sample sequenced in a study of cytomegalovirus exposure and HLA in healthy donors. The PCR ran on 60 Vbeta and 13 Jbeta primers. Generated by immunoSEQ multiplex PCR, the TCRdb table keeps only in-frame clones and is missing some. The repertoire holds over 100,000 clones, with 50% to 80% as singletons. The specimen sequenced was PBMCs. Receptors were obtained from a woman between 40 and 50 years old in good health and CMV-seropositive.

This clone was counted between two and nine times. The chain recombines TRBV30 with TRBJ2-7; 8 nucleotides match TRBD1. Germline V gene data show CDR1 as GTSNPN and CDR2 as SVGIG (reference sequence). V lost 5 bases to trimming and J lost 0 bases; unmatched junction nucleotides: 6. The CDR3 consists of 14 residues. The CDR3: CAWSTGGSSYEQYF. Written as DNA, the CDR3 is TGTGCCTGGTCCACAGGGGGTAGCTCCTACGAGCAGTACTTC. Full variable domain (missing parts from reference TRBV30 and TRBJ2-7): SQTIHQWPATLVQPVGSPLSLECTVEGTSNPNLYWYRQAAGRGLQLLFYSVGIGQISSEVPQNLSASRPQDRQFILSSKKLLLSDSGFYLCAWSTGGSSYEQYFGPGTRLTVT.

V usage is TRBV25-1 and J usage is TRBJ2-7, with D possibly TRBD1 on 6 matching bases. This CDR3 region has 13 residues. Germline V gene lookup returns CDR1 MGHDK and CDR2 SYGVNS. The V end was cut by 3 bases, the J end by 5 bases, with 11 bases between. CDR3 in amino acids: CASSDRGTDEQYF. Here the CDR3 DNA reads TGTGCCAGCAGTGACAGGGGCACCGACGAGCAGTACTTC.

The chain uses TRBV19 and TRBJ1-1, with 7 bases that match TRBD1. The CDR3 extends over 14 amino acids. J was trimmed by 0 bases and V by 4 bases; bases with no gene match: 2. CDR1 and CDR2 from the germline V gene are LNHDA and SQIVND (reference sequence). CDR3 in amino acids: CASSRDRMNTEAFF. The DNA for the CDR3 is TGTGCCAGTAGTAGGGACAGAATGAACACTGAAGCTTTCTTT.

This chain uses TRBV4-2 with TRBJ2-7; 11 bases line up with TRBD1. Per germline, CDR1 LGHNA and CDR2 YNFKEQ. V was pared by 5 bases and J by 6 bases, with 6 bases of the junction left unmatched. This CDR3 is built from 14 residues. CDR3 loop: CASSAGQGVSEQYF. The CDR3 DNA sequence: TGTGCCAGCAGCGCGGGACAGGGGGTCTCCGAGCAGTACTTC.

V gene TRBV27 combines with J gene TRBJ1-5; 8 bases fit TRBD1. The V gene's germline CDR1 is MNHEY and CDR2 SMNVEV (reference sequence). This CDR3 region has 13 residues. The J segment lost 7 bases and the V segment lost 8 bases, leaving 7 bases of the junction unmatched. In DNA, the CDR3 is TGTGCCAGCTCGACAGGGGCGAAACAGCCCCAGCATTTT. Its protein product is CASSTGAKQPQHF.

This rearrangement joins TRBV5-1 to TRBJ2-3; 10 positions match TRBD2. Looked up from germline, CDR1 is SGHRS and CDR2 is YFSETQ. V lost 4 bases to trimming and J lost 5 bases; unmatched junction nucleotides: 7. The CDR3 covers 15 residues. CDR3 loop: CASSEIAGGIDTQYF. DNA of the CDR3: TGCGCCAGCAGCGAAATAGCGGGGGGAATAGATACGCAGTATTTT.

V gene TRBV7-3 combines with J gene TRBJ2-2; tentative D call: TRBD2 (6 bases). CDR1 SGHTA and CDR2 FQGTGA come from the germline V gene. The V and J ends lost 2 bases and 3 bases respectively, with 13 bases between them. The CDR3 consists of 16 residues. The CDR3 loop reads CASSLWGTAYTGELFF. The DNA for the CDR3 is TGTGCCAGCAGCTTATGGGGGACTGCCTACACCGGGGAGCTGTTTTTT.

The genes are TRBV6-1 and TRBJ1-3, with TRBD1 matching over 9 bases. CDR3 length: 14 residues. Germline lookup yields CDR1 MNHNS and CDR2 SASEGT. Losses at the gene ends were 6 bases for V and 7 bases for J; bases not matched to a gene: 7. The CDR3 DNA reads TGTGCCAGCAGCCGGGACAGGGCTCGGAACACCATATATTTT. Protein: CASSRDRARNTIYF.

This clone was recorded a few times. V is TRBV7-9 and J is TRBJ2-5; 10 nucleotides match TRBD2. The tail of the sequence fits TRBJ2-7 better, so the J call may be wrong. CDR3 length: 17 amino acids. Germline CDR1 and CDR2: SEHNR and FQNEAQ (reference sequence). The CDR3 spells CASSAITMVAGGNEQYF. The DNA of the CDR3 is TGTGCCAGCAGCGCGATAACCATGGTAGCGGGAGGAAACGAGCAGTACTTC.

The J gene is TRBJ2-7, the V gene TRBV7-8; no clear D gene. V shed 4 bases and J shed 3 bases, with 10 bases lying between them. The CDR3 spans 13 residues. Per germline, CDR1 SGHVS and CDR2 FQNEAQ. The CDR3 DNA sequence: TGTGCCAGCAGCTATGCCGGGTTCTACGAGCAGTACTTC. It specifies CASSYAGFYEQYF.

The rearrangement joins TRBV5-1 to TRBJ2-1, with a possible D match to TRBD2 (6 bases). Germline V lookup: CDR1 SGHRS, CDR2 YFSETQ. The CDR3 runs 17 residues. The V gene lost 0 bases and the J gene lost 3 bases, with 16 bases spanning the gap. The CDR3: CASSLVGGGVLYNEQFF. The CDR3 nucleotides are TGCGCCAGCAGCTTGGTCGGCGGCGGGGTCCTCTACAATGAGCAGTTCTTC. The whole variable domain, remainder taken from reference TRBV5-1 and TRBJ2-1, is KAGVTQTPRYLIKTRGQQVTLSCSPISGHRSVSWYQQTPGQGLQFLFEYFSETQRNKGNFPGRFSGRQFSNSRSEMNVSTLELGDSALYLCASSLVGGGVLYNEQFFGPGTRLTVL.

The chain couples TRBV5-1 to TRBJ2-3; possible D gene TRBD2, 5 bases. Germline CDR1 and CDR2: SGHRS and YFSETQ. CDR3 length: 14 residues. The V gene lost 1 base and the J gene lost 2 bases, with 8 bases spanning the gap. This CDR3 is CASSLFGLTDTQYF. The CDR3 DNA reads TGCGCCAGCAGCTTGTTTGGACTCACAGATACGCAGTATTTT.

CDR3 sequence: CASSWTGGETEAFF. CDR3 DNA: TGTGCCAGCAGCTGGACAGGGGGCGAGACTGAAGCTTTCTTT. The chain recombines TRBV5-6 with TRBJ1-1, with 11 positions matching TRBD1. The CDR3 consists of 14 residues. Germline CDR1 SGHDT, CDR2 YYEEEE. Trimming removed 3 bases from V and 5 bases from J; junction bases left unmatched: 3.

V and J are TRBV2 and TRBJ2-7; 7 nucleotides match TRBD1. J gave up 6 bases and V 5 bases, and 10 bases lay outside the gene matches. CDR1 is SNHLY and CDR2 is FYNNEI in the germline V gene. The CDR3 is 14 residues long. This CDR3 reads CASSSGTDAGEQYF. The CDR3 DNA sequence: TGTGCCAGCAGTTCCGGGACAGATGCCGGCGAGCAGTACTTC.

The chain uses TRBV10-3 and TRBJ2-7; 10 bases fit TRBD1. The germline gives CDR1 ENHRY, CDR2 SYGVKD. This CDR3 region has 13 residues. Trimming cost V 4 bases and J 4 bases; bases outside gene matches: 1. For the CDR3, the DNA is TGTGCCATCAGTGGGACAGGGGGGTACGAGCAGTACTTC. Its translation: CAISGTGGYEQYF.

CDR3 coding DNA: TGCAGCGTTGAACGGACTAGCGGGAGATATCCCTACAATGAGCAGTTCTTC. This codes for CSVERTSGRYPYNEQFF. The chain uses TRBV29-1 and TRBJ2-1; 13 bases are a match to TRBD2. The CDR3 runs 17 residues. Unmatched junction bases numbered 6, after V lost 2 bases and J lost 2 bases. Germline CDR1 is SQVTM and CDR2 is ANQGSEA.

The rearrangement uses TRBV29-1 and TRBJ2-3; no clear D. In germline, CDR1 is SQVTM, CDR2 ANQGSEA. There are 13 residues in the CDR3. V lost 5 bases, J lost 2 bases, and 11 bases lay in between. The chain's CDR3 is CSVRVEFTDTQYF. Here the CDR3 DNA reads TGCAGCGTTCGGGTGGAGTTCACAGATACGCAGTATTTT.

The V and J genes are TRBV6-6 and TRBJ1-1; D possibly corresponds to TRBD1 (5 bases). The CDR3 runs to 14 residues. V lost 8 bases, J lost 0 bases, and 13 bases lay in between. CDR1 MNHNY and CDR2 SVGAGI come from the germline V gene (reference sequence). For the CDR3, the DNA is TGTGCCAGCGGACGCGACAGACTGAACACTGAAGCTTTCTTT. Translation: CASGRDRLNTEAFF.

J is TRBJ2-2 and V is TRBV10-3, with 12 bases identical to TRBD2. Germline CDR1 is ENHRY and CDR2 is SYGVKD. J lost 7 bases, V lost 10 bases, and 19 bases had no gene match. The length of the CDR3 is 18 residues. The CDR3 loop reads CATSGPASGRAGGGELFF. The CDR3 nucleotides are TGTGCCACCTCCGGACCGGCTAGCGGGAGGGCCGGCGGCGGGGAGCTGTTTTTT.

This clone came up once. The rearrangement joins TRBV7-8 to TRBJ2-3; no clear D gene. This CDR3 has 16 residues. Germline-derived CDR1 and CDR2 are SGHVS and FQNEAQ. V was pared by 6 bases and J by 0 bases, with 16 bases between. CDR3 coding DNA: TGTGCCAGCAGTCAAGGAGCGAGCCTTAGCACAGATACGCAGTATTTT. Translating it yields CASSQGASLSTDTQYF.